This entry lists 15 T cell receptor beta chains sequenced from one sample in a study of blood T cell repertoires in COVID-19. Using immunoSEQ multiplex PCR, the repertoire was profiled, and TCRdb retains in-frame clones only, with some absent. The table includes approximately 470,000 clones, 75% to 90% detected once. Sample: PBMCs or T cells enriched from blood (not recorded which). The receptors derive from a woman aged 18-29 years who had recovered from COVID-19.

The V and J genes are TRBV6-6 and TRBJ1-2; no reliable D call. Germline CDR1 and CDR2: MNHNY and SVGAGI (reference sequence). Between the trimmed V and J ends, which lost 4 bases and 2 bases, there was a span of 8 bases. The CDR3 is made up of 13 amino acids. The chain's CDR3 is CASSLGVNYGYTF. Here the CDR3 DNA reads TGTGCCAGCAGTTTGGGAGTAAACTATGGCTACACCTTC.

This clone was picked up a small number of times. This chain uses TRBV5-6 with TRBJ1-6, with D perhaps matching TRBD1 (6 bases). CDR3 length equals 14 residues. V shed 4 bases and J shed 9 bases, with 14 bases lying between them. Germline CDR1 reads SGHDT; CDR2 reads YYEEEE. The CDR3 region has the DNA TGTGCCAGCAGCCTACAGGGAGCAAGTTCACCCCTCCACTTT. It specifies CASSLQGASSPLHF. The full variable domain, completed using reference TRBV5-6 and TRBJ1-6, is DAGVTQSPTHLIKTRGQQVTLRCSPKSGHDTVSWYQQALGQGPQFIFQYYEEEERQRGNFPDRFSGHQFPNYSSELNVNALLLGDSALYLCASSLQGASSPLHFGNGTRLTVT.

This chain joins TRBV4-1 and TRBJ1-4; no clear D gene. CDR1 and CDR2 from the germline V gene are MGHRA and YSYEKL. V was cut by 0 bases and J by 8 bases, with 13 bases left in between. This CDR3 comprises 15 residues. CDR3 amino acids: CASSQDGVAGEKLFF. The CDR3 DNA reads as TGCGCCAGCAGCCAAGATGGGGTCGCGGGCGAAAAACTGTTTTTT.

The chain recombines TRBV9 with TRBJ2-3; 12 bases fit TRBD2. The length of the CDR3 is 16 residues. The germline gives CDR1 SGDLS, CDR2 YYNGEE. J was trimmed by 3 bases and V by 4 bases; bases with no gene match: 6. The CDR3 spells CASSPRTSGETDTQYF. DNA of the CDR3: TGTGCCAGCAGCCCGAGGACTAGCGGGGAAACAGATACGCAGTATTTT.

V is TRBV3-1 (or the pseudogene TRBV3-2) and J is TRBJ2-5; D is possibly TRBD2 (6 bases). V dropped 0 bases and J dropped 3 bases, with 14 bases sitting between them. Per germline, CDR1 LGHDT and CDR2 YNNKEL (reference sequence). CDR3 length: 16 residues. CDR3 nucleotide sequence: TGTGCCAGCAGCCAAGATCTGGGACTGAGTAAAGAGACCCAGTACTTC. Translated: CASSQDLGLSKETQYF.

The rearrangement links TRBV16 to TRBJ2-7; D is perhaps TRBD1 (6 bases). The germline gives CDR1 KGHSY, CDR2 FQNENV. Trimming cost V 2 bases and J 2 bases, with 10 bases left between them. The CDR3 loop spans 14 amino acids. The CDR3 loop is CASSQGRGPYEQYF. The CDR3 nucleotides are TGTGCCAGCAGCCAAGGCAGGGGTCCCTACGAGCAGTACTTC.

The chain recombines TRBV9 with TRBJ1-3; TRBD1 aligns across 12 bases. CDR1 and CDR2 (germline): SGDLS, YYNGEE. There are 21 residues in the CDR3. With 4 bases clipped from V and 2 bases from J, the junction kept 19 bases outside the gene matches. The CDR3, as DNA: TGTGCCAGCAGCCATCCCTCCTACCGGGACAGGGGGCAAAGAGCTGGAAACACCATATATTTT. This translates into CASSHPSYRDRGQRAGNTIYF. Using reference TRBV9 and TRBJ1-3 for the parts outside the CDR3, the full variable domain is DSGVTQTPKHLITATGQRVTLRCSPRSGDLSVYWYQQSLDQGLQFLIQYYNGEERAKGNILERFSAQQFPDLHSELNLSSLELGDSALYFCASSHPSYRDRGQRAGNTIYFGEGSWLTVV.

The chain couples TRBV12-5 to TRBJ2-1; 9 nucleotides agree with TRBD1. Trimming cost V 6 bases and J 9 bases; bases outside gene matches: 9. The CDR3 contains 14 residues. The germline CDR1 and CDR2 sequences are LGHNT and FRNRAP. Here the CDR3 DNA reads TGTGCTAGTGGCCCCGGGACAGGGTCAATTGAGCAGTTCTTC. It yields the protein CASGPGTGSIEQFF.

The chain combines TRBV30 with TRBJ1-5; 9 bases fit TRBD1. The length of the CDR3 is 17 residues. CDR1 is GTSNPN and CDR2 is SVGIG in the germline V gene (reference sequence). The J segment lost 1 base and the V segment lost 3 bases, leaving 10 bases of the junction unmatched. The CDR3 nucleotides read TGTGCCTGGAGCCCGGGACAGGGAAGTATAAGCAATCAGCCCCAGCATTTT. It specifies CAWSPGQGSISNQPQHF.

The chain's CDR3 is CASSQVGSSGYTF. The CDR3 DNA is TGCGCCAGCAGCCAAGTTGGGAGTTCGGGCTACACCTTC. The chain combines TRBV4-1 with TRBJ1-2, with no clear D. Germline V gene lookup returns CDR1 MGHRA and CDR2 YSYEKL. The CDR3 has 13 amino acids. Trimming took 1 base from V and 8 from J, leaving 11 bases between them.

The chain combines TRBV21-1 with TRBJ1-6. TRBV21-1 is shown as a pseudogene. The CDR3 loop spans 16 amino acids. CDR3 sequence reads: CASSNDWRGPNSPLHF. The DNA of the CDR3 is TGTGCCAGCAGCAACGATTGGAGGGGACCAAATTCACCCCTCCACTTT.

This clone was detected once. The chain couples TRBV5-1 to TRBJ2-7, with 8 bases lining up with TRBD1. The CDR3 is made up of 14 amino acids. Per the germline V gene, CDR1 is SGHRS and CDR2 is YFSETQ. The ends lost 3 bases at V and 5 bases at J; junction bases unmatched: 7. CDR3 loop: CASSYQGATDEQYF. The CDR3 DNA sequence: TGCGCCAGCAGCTATCAGGGGGCAACAGACGAGCAGTACTTC.

The V call is TRBV6-5, the J call TRBJ2-2; 7 bases agree with TRBD1. The CDR3 has 15 amino acids. Germline V gene sequence: CDR1 MNHEY, CDR2 SVGAGI. Trimming removed 8 bases from V and 6 bases from J; junction bases left unmatched: 12. The CDR3 protein is CASYRDSRDSGELFF. The CDR3 coding sequence is TGTGCCAGCTATAGGGACAGTCGTGATTCCGGGGAGCTGTTTTTT.

The V call is TRBV6-2 or TRBV6-3, the J call TRBJ2-1; weak D call: TRBD1 (5 bases). CDR3 length equals 15 residues. In germline, CDR1 is MNHEY, CDR2 SVGEGT. V was shortened by 3 bases and J by 2 bases, with 11 bases between the two germline ends. The CDR3 spells CASSYRGTTYNEQFF. In DNA, the CDR3 is TGTGCCAGCAGTTATAGGGGAACTACCTACAATGAGCAGTTCTTC.

The chain employs TRBV5-1 and TRBJ1-1; possible D gene TRBD1, 6 bases. V shed 6 bases and J shed 3 bases, with 18 bases lying between them. CDR3 length: 15 amino acids. Germline CDR1 and CDR2: SGHRS and YFSETQ. The CDR3 loop reads CASTPTGTLDTEAFF. For the CDR3, the DNA is TGCGCCAGCACCCCGACCGGGACATTGGACACTGAAGCTTTCTTT.